This T cell receptor (beta chain) appears in the sequencing data of a study of T cell responses to AZD1222 COVID-19 vaccine. On the study more broadly: Recipients boosted at about 4 weeks or about 12 weeks are pooled.

Whole-study findings and limits: With two AZD1222 doses given, Spike-specific TCR breadth and depth both rose. Clonal diversity may have been underestimated, and the donors were mostly white British, with more females than males.

Only one count was recorded for this clone. Its cognate antigen is unknown. Measured with immunoSEQ multiplex PCR; TCRdb has only the in-frame clones, and not every one. The table shows about 180,000 clones, with about 92% occurring only once. The sequenced sample was peripheral blood, obtained on day 0 of AZD1222 vaccination. This receptor was identified in an adult in good health.

Here the CDR3 DNA reads TGTGCCAGCAGCTTGGTTGGGGGATTCTCTGGGGCCAACGTCCTGACTTTC. This gives the protein CASSLVGGFSGANVLTF. The rearrangement uses TRBV5-4 and TRBJ2-6; either TRBD1 or TRBD2 may supply D (5 bases each). In germline, CDR1 is SGHNT, CDR2 YYREEE (reference sequence). V lost 0 bases to trimming and J lost 0 bases, with 10 bases between them. This CDR3 region has 17 residues.